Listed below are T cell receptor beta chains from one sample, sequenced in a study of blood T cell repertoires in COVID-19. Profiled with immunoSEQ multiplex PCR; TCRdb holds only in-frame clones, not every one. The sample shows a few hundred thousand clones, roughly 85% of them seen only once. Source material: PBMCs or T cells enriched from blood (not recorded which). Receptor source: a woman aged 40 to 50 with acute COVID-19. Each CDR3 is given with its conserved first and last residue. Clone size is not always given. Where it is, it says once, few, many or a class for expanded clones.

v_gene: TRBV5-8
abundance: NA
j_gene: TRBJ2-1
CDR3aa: CASSLGTSGSQRVYNEQFF

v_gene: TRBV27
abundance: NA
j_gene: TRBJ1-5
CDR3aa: CASSLAGTRPQHF

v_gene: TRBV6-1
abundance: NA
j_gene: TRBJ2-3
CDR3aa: CASSEALTSGSTDTQYF

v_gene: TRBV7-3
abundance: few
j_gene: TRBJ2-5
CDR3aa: CASSRTSASRETQYF

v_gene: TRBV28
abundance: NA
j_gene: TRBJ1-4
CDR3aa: CASRTGVVEKLFF

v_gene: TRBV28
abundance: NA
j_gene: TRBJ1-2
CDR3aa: CASRGTADRYGYTF

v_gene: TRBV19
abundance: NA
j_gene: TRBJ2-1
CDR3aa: CASGTSGRGNEQFF

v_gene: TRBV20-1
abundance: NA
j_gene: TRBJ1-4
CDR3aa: CSAQRDSGF

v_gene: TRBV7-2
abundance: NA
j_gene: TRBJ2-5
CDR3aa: CASTQSAGKETQYF

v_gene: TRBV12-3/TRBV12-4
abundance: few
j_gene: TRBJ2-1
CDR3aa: CATLSYNEQFF

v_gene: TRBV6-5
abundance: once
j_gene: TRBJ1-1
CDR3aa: CASRMEGVNTEAFF

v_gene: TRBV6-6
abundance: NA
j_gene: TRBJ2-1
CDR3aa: CASSYDSASRWNEQFF

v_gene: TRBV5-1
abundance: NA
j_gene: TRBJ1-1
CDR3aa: CASSWTGKEAFF

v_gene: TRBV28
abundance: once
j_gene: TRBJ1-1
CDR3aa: CASSLYGIQGARYTEAFF

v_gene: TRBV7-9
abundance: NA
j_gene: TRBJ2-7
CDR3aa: CASSLGQGIHEQYF

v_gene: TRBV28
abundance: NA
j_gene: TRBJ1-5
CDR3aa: CASSPSGVGNQPQHF

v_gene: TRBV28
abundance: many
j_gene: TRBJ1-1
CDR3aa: CASSGHRGRTEAFF

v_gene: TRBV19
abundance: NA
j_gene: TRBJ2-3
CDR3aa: CASSIQRASTDTQYF

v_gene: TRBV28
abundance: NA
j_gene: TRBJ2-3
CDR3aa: CASSFRRTSGSTDTQYF

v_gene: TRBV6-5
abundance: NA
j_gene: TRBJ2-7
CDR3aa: CASSQGPRYEQYF

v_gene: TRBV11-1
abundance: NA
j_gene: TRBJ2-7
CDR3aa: CASSPITGSKQYF

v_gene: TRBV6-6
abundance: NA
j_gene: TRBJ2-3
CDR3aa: CASSYSLVDTQYF

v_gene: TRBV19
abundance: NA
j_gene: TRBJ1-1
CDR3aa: CASSTRRGGTEAFF

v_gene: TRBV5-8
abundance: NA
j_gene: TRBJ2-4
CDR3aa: CASSWEGLNIQYF

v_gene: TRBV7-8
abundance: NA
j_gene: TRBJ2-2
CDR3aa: CASSLAQREGRGGELFF

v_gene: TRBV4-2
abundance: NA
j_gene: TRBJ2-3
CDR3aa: CASLRTPGSSTDTQYF

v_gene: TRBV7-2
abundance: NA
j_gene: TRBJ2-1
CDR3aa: CASSSSFNEQFF

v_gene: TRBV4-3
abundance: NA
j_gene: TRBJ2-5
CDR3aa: CASSQVGLALETQYF

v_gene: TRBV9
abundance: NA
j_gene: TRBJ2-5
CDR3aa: CASSARLAEQETQYF

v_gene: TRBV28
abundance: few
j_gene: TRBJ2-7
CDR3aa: CASRDGTSGSYEQYF

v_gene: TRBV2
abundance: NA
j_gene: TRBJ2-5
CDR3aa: CASSGSRTSGLQETQYF

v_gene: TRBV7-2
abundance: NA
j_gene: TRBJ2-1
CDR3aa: CASSFFWTSGKVNEQFF

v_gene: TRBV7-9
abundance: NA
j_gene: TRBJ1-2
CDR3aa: CASGGGGYTF

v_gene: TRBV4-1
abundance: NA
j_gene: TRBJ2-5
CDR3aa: CASSLSGGGIGETQYF

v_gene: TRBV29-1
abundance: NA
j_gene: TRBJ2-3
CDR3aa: CSVARGQSTDTQYF

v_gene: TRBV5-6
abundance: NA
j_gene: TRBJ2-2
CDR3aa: CASSLWAANTGELFF